Presented here are 32 T cell receptor beta chains from one specimen sequenced in a study of shared clonotypes between healthy human individuals. Here immunoSEQ multiplex PCR was the method, and the copy in TCRdb shows in-frame clones only, minus some. The sample records 2 million to 2.5 million clones, 90% to 97% being singletons. Sequenced sample: naive CD4+ T cells sorted from blood. Subset reported: CD45RA+ positively selected. The receptor source for this set is a man younger than 35 in good health.

CDR3 bases: TGTGCCAGCAGTTTACTCCCAGGACAGGGGCCAGATACGCAGTATTTT. Protein sequence: CASSLLPGQGPDTQYF. The chain recombines TRBV28 with TRBJ2-3, with 9 bases fitting TRBD1. The CDR3 totals 16 residues. In germline, CDR1 is MDHEN, CDR2 SYDVKM. V trimming: 2 bases; J trimming: 4 bases; junction bases outside the gene matches: 7.

The chain carries TRBV6-6 and TRBJ2-5; D possibly corresponds to TRBD1 (5 bases). The germline V gene has CDR1 MNHNY and CDR2 SVGAGI (reference sequence). Trimming removed 2 bases from V and 5 bases from J, with 15 bases in between. The CDR3 spans 15 residues. The CDR3 spells CASSYGDSIRETQYF. DNA of the CDR3: TGTGCCAGCAGTTACGGCGACAGTATTCGGGAGACCCAGTACTTC.

The rearrangement joins TRBV28 to TRBJ2-7; D remains unclear. The CDR3 has 15 residues. V shed 2 bases and J shed 0 bases, with 11 bases lying between them. Germline-derived CDR1 and CDR2 are MDHEN and SYDVKM. The CDR3 DNA reads TGTGCCAGCAGTTTAGGGCAAATCCACTCCTACGAGCAGTACTTC. This encodes CASSLGQIHSYEQYF.

The chain recombines TRBV11-2 with TRBJ2-3, with 7 bases lining up with TRBD2. Trimming removed 6 bases from V and 2 bases from J; junction bases left unmatched: 8. CDR1 SGHAT and CDR2 FQNNGV come from the germline V gene. This CDR3 has 15 amino acids. The CDR3 here is CASRSGAGFTDTQYF. CDR3 nucleotides: TGTGCCAGCAGGAGCGGAGCGGGGTTCACAGATACGCAGTATTTT.

The rearrangement uses TRBV10-3 and TRBJ2-7; 7 positions agree with TRBD2. V lost 1 base, J lost 6 bases, and 6 bases stayed unmatched. The CDR3 runs to 14 residues. Germline V lookup: CDR1 ENHRY, CDR2 SYGVKD. The CDR3 here is CAISEFDPGGEQYF. The CDR3 DNA sequence: TGTGCCATCAGTGAGTTCGACCCGGGGGGCGAGCAGTACTTC.

V and J are TRBV5-4 and TRBJ1-1; D is ambiguous. The CDR3 consists of 15 residues. V was shortened by 1 base and J by 5 bases, with 15 bases between the two germline ends. Germline lookup yields CDR1 SGHNT and CDR2 YYREEE (reference sequence). The CDR3 sequence is CASSLKGPAGTEAFF. CDR3 DNA: TGTGCCAGCAGCTTGAAGGGCCCCGCGGGAACTGAAGCTTTCTTT.

The chain couples TRBV10-1 to TRBJ1-2, with D possibly TRBD1 on 5 matching bases. Per germline, CDR1 WNHNN and CDR2 SYGVQD (reference sequence). The CDR3 is 14 amino acids. V was cut by 2 bases and J by 2 bases, with 9 bases left in between. CDR3 region: CASSEQGMNYGYTF. The CDR3 DNA reads TGCGCCAGCAGTGAGCAGGGAATGAACTATGGCTACACCTTC.

The V call is TRBV19, the J call TRBJ1-2; tentative D call: TRBD1 (5 bases). This CDR3 contains 14 residues. Per germline, CDR1 LNHDA and CDR2 SQIVND (reference sequence). Trimming removed 4 bases from V and 6 bases from J, with 15 bases in between. Here the CDR3 DNA reads TGTGCCAGTAGTACCGGGGCCTGGGGAAATGGCTACACCTTC. Protein: CASSTGAWGNGYTF.

The chain employs TRBV21-1 and TRBJ1-5; the table's D call, TRBD1, was not checked against the DNA. TRBV21-1 is termed a pseudogene. The CDR3 length is 17 residues. Here the CDR3 DNA reads TGTGCCAGCAGCAAGGTCAGAAAACAGGGGCTGGATCAGCCCCAGCATTTT. Amino acid sequence: CASSKVRKQGLDQPQHF.

The chain employs TRBV5-6 and TRBJ1-2, with D unclear. Germline V gives CDR1 SGHDT, CDR2 YYEEEE. Trimming cost V 1 base and J 8 bases, with 12 bases left between them. The CDR3 covers 13 residues. The CDR3 bases are TGTGCCAGCAGCTTGTTCAATGGAGGAGGCTACACCTTC. Its protein product is CASSLFNGGGYTF.

This chain joins TRBV18 and TRBJ2-3; 11 bases fit TRBD1. Germline-derived CDR1 and CDR2 are KGHSH and LQKENI. V shed 2 bases and J 5 bases; nucleotides not matched to a gene: 6. The CDR3 is 16 residues long. Here the CDR3 reads CASSPGQGAHVDTQYF. CDR3 DNA: TGTGCCAGCTCACCAGGACAGGGGGCGCACGTAGATACGCAGTATTTT.

The chain links TRBV12-5 to TRBJ2-3, with D tentatively TRBD2 (5 bases). V was clipped by 6 bases and J by 1 base, with 8 bases between them. The CDR3 consists of 13 residues. Germline V gene sequence: CDR1 LGHNT, CDR2 FRNRAP. CDR3 sequence reads: CASGNGGTDTQYF. The DNA for the CDR3 is TGTGCTAGTGGAAACGGGGGCACAGATACGCAGTATTTT.

The V and J genes are TRBV9 and TRBJ2-1; TRBD2 aligns across 13 bases. CDR1 is SGDLS, CDR2 YYNGEE, per germline. V trimming: 3 bases; J trimming: 9 bases; junction bases outside the gene matches: 9. This CDR3 is 16 amino acids long. The CDR3 DNA reads as TGTGCCAGCAGCGAGTTACTAGCGGGAGGGATGGGTGAGCAGTTCTTC. It specifies CASSELLAGGMGEQFF.

This chain joins TRBV2 and TRBJ2-5; 13 bases map to TRBD2. Per germline, CDR1 SNHLY and CDR2 FYNNEI. The J segment lost 7 bases and the V segment lost 8 bases, leaving 7 bases of the junction unmatched. The CDR3 contains 14 residues. DNA of the CDR3: TGTGCCAGCTGGACTAGCGGGGGCCGGGGGACCCAGTACTTC. Amino acid sequence: CASWTSGGRGTQYF.

The chain employs TRBV13 and TRBJ2-7, with D possibly matching TRBD1 (5 bases). Germline CDR1 PRHDT, CDR2 FYEKMQ (reference sequence). The V end lost 1 base, the J end lost 3 bases, and 19 bases lay between the germline ends. This CDR3 has 17 residues. CDR3 residues: CASSLATQPQGHYEQYF. DNA for the CDR3: TGTGCCAGCAGCTTAGCCACACAGCCGCAGGGCCACTACGAGCAGTACTTC.

The chain joins TRBV4-1 to TRBJ1-2; TRBD1 matches 7 bases. CDR1 and CDR2 (germline): MGHRA, YSYEKL. The V and J ends lost 1 base and 3 bases, in that order; junction bases with no gene match: 8. The CDR3 is made up of 16 amino acids. DNA for the CDR3: TGCGCCAGCAGCCAAGCCGCAGGCAGGGGGTACTATGGCTACACCTTC. It specifies CASSQAAGRGYYGYTF.

Points on this clone: The same CDR3 can be traced to other DNA sequences in this sample. This rearrangement joins TRBV7-9 to TRBJ1-1; D not resolved. V was cut by 0 bases and J by 1 base, with 6 bases left in between. Germline-derived CDR1 and CDR2 are SEHNR and FQNEAQ (reference sequence). This CDR3 region has 14 residues. The CDR3 region is CASSLALSNTEAFF. The CDR3 coding sequence is TGTGCCAGCAGCTTAGCACTTTCGAACACTGAAGCTTTCTTT. Complete variable domain (other parts from reference TRBV7-9 and TRBJ1-1): DTGVSQNPRHKITKRGQNVTFRCDPISEHNRLYWYRQTLGQGPEFLTYFQNEAQLEKSRLLSDRFSAERPKGSFSTLEIQRTEQGDSAMYLCASSLALSNTEAFFGQGTRLTVV.

The chain has TRBV5-8 and TRBJ1-1; perhaps TRBD1 as D (5 bases). Germline CDR1 reads SGHTS; CDR2 reads YDEGEE. This CDR3 is 15 amino acids long. The ends were cut back, 0 bases at V and 1 base at J, with 10 bases in the middle. The CDR3, as DNA: TGTGCCAGCAGCTTGGGCCCGGGGCGGAACACTGAAGCTTTCTTT. Amino acid sequence: CASSLGPGRNTEAFF.

V usage is TRBV18 and J usage is TRBJ2-7, with D possibly TRBD2 on 6 matching bases. V lost 8 bases and J 2 bases, leaving 19 bases between the germline ends. Germline CDR1 is KGHSH and CDR2 is LQKENI. The CDR3 runs 15 residues. Here the CDR3 reads CASQDGGVLAYEQYF. CDR3 nucleotides: TGTGCCAGCCAAGACGGAGGGGTCCTCGCCTACGAGCAGTACTTC.

Notes on this clone: The sample carries other DNA sequences with the same CDR3. This chain connects TRBV11-2 to TRBJ1-3; D remains unclear. This CDR3 is 14 amino acids long. Germline V gene sequence: CDR1 SGHAT, CDR2 FQNNGV. V lost 1 base and J lost 0, with 4 bases in between. CDR3 coding DNA: TGTGCCAGCAGCTTAGGTTCCTCTGGAAACACCATATATTTT. Translated: CASSLGSSGNTIYF.

As for this clone: At the DNA level, this CDR3 is encoded by other sequences in the same sample as well. V and J are TRBV6-6 and TRBJ2-7, with 12 bases aligning to TRBD2. There are 14 residues in the CDR3. The V gene end was trimmed by 5 bases and the J gene end by 4 bases; junction bases not matched to a gene: 3. Germline values: CDR1 MNHNY, CDR2 SVGAGI (reference sequence). The CDR3 DNA follows: TGTGCCAGCAGTCTAGCGGGAGGGTCGTACGAGCAGTACTTC. Translated, it gives CASSLAGGSYEQYF.

The V and J genes are TRBV27 and TRBJ1-3; possibly TRBD1 for D (5 bases). Trimming took off 2 bases at V and 4 bases at J, with 15 bases between the two ends. This CDR3 is built from 16 residues. Germline CDR1 is MNHEY and CDR2 is SMNVEV (reference sequence). CDR3 protein: CASSLTPGRGGNTIYF. CDR3 in DNA: TGTGCCAGCAGTTTAACCCCGGGACGGGGGGGAAACACCATATATTTT.

The V call is TRBV27, the J call TRBJ1-5; D not resolved. This CDR3 comprises 16 residues. Trimming shortened V by 4 bases and J by 3 bases, and 16 bases separated the two germline ends. CDR1 is MNHEY and CDR2 is SMNVEV in the germline V gene (reference sequence). This CDR3 is CASSSSRAPFNQPQHF. CDR3 nucleotides: TGTGCCAGCAGTTCATCCCGAGCACCCTTCAATCAGCCCCAGCATTTT.

The chain joins TRBV5-1 to TRBJ1-4; the match to TRBD1 covers 7 bases. CDR3 length equals 15 residues. Trimming took 0 bases from V and 7 from J; bases not matched to a gene: 6. Germline V CDR1 and CDR2: SGHRS, YFSETQ. The CDR3 is CASSLEHPGGEKLFF. Here the CDR3 DNA reads TGCGCCAGCAGCTTGGAACATCCAGGGGGTGAAAAACTGTTTTTT.

This sequence joins TRBV19 and TRBJ2-7; TRBD1 is a possible D gene (7 bases). Germline CDR1 and CDR2: LNHDA and SQIVND (reference sequence). Between the trimmed V and J ends, which lost 1 base and 1 base, there was a span of 11 bases. CDR3 length: 15 amino acids. In DNA, the CDR3 is TGTGCCAGTAGTATAGGCGGGACAGCTTCCTACGAGCAGTACTTC. It specifies CASSIGGTASYEQYF.

V gene TRBV19 combines with J gene TRBJ1-5; 10 bases align to TRBD1. There are 16 residues in the CDR3. CDR1 is LNHDA and CDR2 is SQIVND in the germline V gene (reference sequence). J lost 1 base, V lost 3 bases, and 3 bases had no gene match. The CDR3 coding sequence is TGTGCCAGTAGTATCCCGGGACAGGGGAGCAATCAGCCCCAGCATTTT. Protein sequence: CASSIPGQGSNQPQHF.

The chain carries TRBV28 and TRBJ1-5; D gene uncertain. The CDR3 is 15 amino acids. The germline CDR1 and CDR2 sequences are MDHEN and SYDVKM. Trimming left V 6 bases short and J 2 bases short, with 14 bases between. The CDR3 bases are TGTGCCAGCAGCTACTCCCTTCCGGGCAATCAGCCCCAGCATTTT. Translation gives CASSYSLPGNQPQHF.

The chain joins TRBV4-3 to TRBJ2-5; 9 nucleotides line up with TRBD2. Germline V gives CDR1 LGHNA, CDR2 YSLEER. The J segment lost 7 bases and the V segment lost 5 bases, leaving 17 bases of the junction unmatched. This CDR3 spans 17 amino acids. The CDR3 region is CASSYYLAGSGVATQYF. The CDR3 bases are TGCGCCAGCAGCTACTACCTAGCGGGGTCGGGGGTTGCGACCCAGTACTTC.

V and J are TRBV4-1 and TRBJ2-5; 10 bases fit TRBD1. V shed 1 base and J 6 bases; nucleotides not matched to a gene: 5. The length of the CDR3 is 15 residues. Germline CDR1 reads MGHRA; CDR2 reads YSYEKL. Here the CDR3 reads CASSQAGTGEQTQYF. Here the CDR3 DNA reads TGCGCCAGCAGCCAAGCCGGGACAGGGGAACAGACCCAGTACTTC.

V is TRBV27 and J is TRBJ1-2; a weak D match, TRBD1 (6 bases). The V gene lost 6 bases and the J gene lost 8 bases, with 16 bases spanning the gap. The CDR3 extends over 13 amino acids. Germline CDR1 and CDR2: MNHEY and SMNVEV (reference sequence). The CDR3: CASSPDSLRGYTF. The CDR3 coding sequence is TGTGCCAGCAGCCCGGACAGTTTACGGGGCTACACCTTC.

The chain links TRBV10-2 to TRBJ2-1; D is possibly TRBD1 or TRBD2 (5 bases each). Deletions cut 7 bases from V and 0 bases from J, with 10 bases between. This CDR3 is 14 amino acids long. Germline V CDR1 and CDR2: WSHSY, SAAADI. Here the CDR3 DNA reads TGCGCCAGCAACCGGGACGACTCCTACAATGAGCAGTTCTTC. Protein product: CASNRDDSYNEQFF.

The chain couples TRBV28 to TRBJ1-2; D call uncertain. This CDR3 spans 18 amino acids. Germline V gene data show CDR1 as MDHEN and CDR2 as SYDVKM. V shed 2 bases and J shed 5 bases, with 24 bases lying between them. The CDR3 DNA reads as TGTGCCAGCAGTTTAGACCCCCCATTTAAAAATAATGGATATGGCTACACCTTC. It is translated as CASSLDPPFKNNGYGYTF.